The clone carrying this T cell receptor (beta chain) was found once. The antigen is not known. This sample is drawn from a study of T cell responses to AZD1222 COVID-19 vaccine. CDR3 size: 13 residues. V lost 7 bases, J lost 1 base, and 11 bases lay in between. CDR1 and CDR2 (germline): SGDLS, YYNGEE. Regarding the study as a whole: Mostly white British, mostly female donors; authors suggested clonal diversity may be underestimated.

The table came from immunoSEQ multiplex PCR; TCRdb's copy has only in-frame clones and leaves some out. Of 100,000 to 150,000 clones in the sample, about 90% were seen once. V usage is TRBV9 and J usage is TRBJ1-1; unclear D gene. The clonotype comes from an adult in good health. Here the sequenced sample was peripheral blood, taken on day 0 of AZD1222 vaccination. CDR3 nucleotides: TGTGCCAGCTCAAGAGGCCAGAACACTGAAGCTTTCTTT. It encodes CASSRGQNTEAFF.